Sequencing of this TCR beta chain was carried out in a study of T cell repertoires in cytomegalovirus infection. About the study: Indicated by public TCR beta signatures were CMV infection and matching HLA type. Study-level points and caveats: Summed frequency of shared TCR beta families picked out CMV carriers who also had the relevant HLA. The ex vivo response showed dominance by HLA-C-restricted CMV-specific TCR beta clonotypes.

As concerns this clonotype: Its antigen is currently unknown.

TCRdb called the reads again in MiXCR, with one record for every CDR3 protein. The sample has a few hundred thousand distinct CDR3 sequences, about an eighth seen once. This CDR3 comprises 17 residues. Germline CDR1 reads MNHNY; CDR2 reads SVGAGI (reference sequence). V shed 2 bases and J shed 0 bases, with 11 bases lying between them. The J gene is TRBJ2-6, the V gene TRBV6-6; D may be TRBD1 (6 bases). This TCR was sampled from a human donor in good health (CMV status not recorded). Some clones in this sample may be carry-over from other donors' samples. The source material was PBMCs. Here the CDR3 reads CASSYKRTDSGANVLTF. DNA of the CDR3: TGTGCCAGCAGTTACAAACGGACAGACTCTGGGGCCAACGTCCTGACTTTC.